This T cell receptor (beta chain) was observed in a study of blood T cell repertoires in COVID-19. Germline loops: CDR1 SGHNT, CDR2 YYREEE (reference sequence). The CDR3 runs to 16 residues. V was pared by 0 bases and J by 3 bases, with 9 bases of the junction left unmatched. Original processing notes: Estimates of nucleated cell counts were drawn from the amplification of reference gene primers. Method: immunoSEQ multiplex PCR; TCRdb's copy keeps in-frame clones and lacks some. The D gene and trimming were derived from the DNA, and the V and J assignments and clone size from that table. The profile shows a few hundred thousand clones, approximately 90% of them singletons.

This clonotype was sampled from a woman aged 50 to 65 with COVID-19, enrolled during active disease. The sequencing sample was made of peripheral blood. This chain connects TRBV5-4 to TRBJ2-7, with 7 bases aligning to TRBD2. In nucleotides, the CDR3 is TGTGCCAGCAGCTTGGAGCGGACTAGAGGGGTCTACGAGCAGTACTTC. Amino acids: CASSLERTRGVYEQYF.